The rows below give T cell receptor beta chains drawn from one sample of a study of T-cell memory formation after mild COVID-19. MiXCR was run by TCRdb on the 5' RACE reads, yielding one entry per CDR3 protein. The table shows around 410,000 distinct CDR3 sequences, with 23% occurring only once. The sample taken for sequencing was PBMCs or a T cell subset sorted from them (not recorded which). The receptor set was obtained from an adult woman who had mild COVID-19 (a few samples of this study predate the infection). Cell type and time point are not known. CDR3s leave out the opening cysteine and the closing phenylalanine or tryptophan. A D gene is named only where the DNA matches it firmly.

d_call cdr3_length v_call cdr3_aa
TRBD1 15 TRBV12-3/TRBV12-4 ASSPGQGAYLTDTQY
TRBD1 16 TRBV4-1 ASSQDRTGVSGANVLT
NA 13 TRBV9 ASSRYLATNEKLF
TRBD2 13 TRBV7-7 ASSLNPGTSNEQF
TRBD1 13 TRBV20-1 SAVLRQGMNTEAF
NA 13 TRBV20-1 SARDGQRLGYGYT
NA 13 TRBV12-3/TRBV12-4 ASSLGGPTNEKLF
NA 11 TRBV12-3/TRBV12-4 ASTPIAVTEAF
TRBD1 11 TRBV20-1 SGRQGSGNTIY
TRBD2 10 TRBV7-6 ASGAGGREQF
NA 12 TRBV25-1 ASSGPAANQPQH
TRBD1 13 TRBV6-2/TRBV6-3 ASRNRQGGNQPQH
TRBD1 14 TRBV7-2 ASSKRDRQLGAPLH
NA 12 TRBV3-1 ASSQEFTGDEAF
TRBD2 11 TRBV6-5 ASSFLAEAEQY
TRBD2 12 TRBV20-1 SASSGGPPYEQY
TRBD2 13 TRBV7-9 ASTPGGLAGIKQF
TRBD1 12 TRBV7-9 ASSGRTGGYEQY
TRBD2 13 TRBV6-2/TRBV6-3 ASSIASGKVGEQF
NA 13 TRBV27 ASSQRRSGANVLT
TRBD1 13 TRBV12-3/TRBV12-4 ASSLGAGGGETQY
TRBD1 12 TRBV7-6 ASSLTGVPTEAF
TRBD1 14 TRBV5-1 ASSLARTGGAKTQY
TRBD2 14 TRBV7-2 ASSSGRASGLYEQY
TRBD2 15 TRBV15 ATSIDAGRASYNEQF
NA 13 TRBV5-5 ASSFEIDYLYEQY
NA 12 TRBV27 ASSGPENTGELF
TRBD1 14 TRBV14 ASSQVRQGRGETQY
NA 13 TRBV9 ASSRAPLPADTQY
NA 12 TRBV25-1 ASSEGGAYNEQF
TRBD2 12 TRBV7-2 ASSLSSGTYEQY
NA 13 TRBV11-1 ASSLGPRTQETQY
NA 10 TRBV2 ASSGQTPEAF
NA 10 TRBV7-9 ASRIGQYGYT
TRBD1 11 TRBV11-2 ASSRTGEGGYT
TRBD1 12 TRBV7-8 ASSPGTVNYGYT
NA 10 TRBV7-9 ASSLEVDGYT
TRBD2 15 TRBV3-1 ASSQIIGGGAADTQY
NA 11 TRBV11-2 ASSSYRHNEQF
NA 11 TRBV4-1 ASSQEWGAEAF
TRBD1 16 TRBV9 ASSVARDRGQADGELF
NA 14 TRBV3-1 ASRPTPERSTDTQY
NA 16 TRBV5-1 ASSLVGRGTLGPGEQY
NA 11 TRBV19 ASSWGSTDTQY
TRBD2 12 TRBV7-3 ASSPTGLADEQF
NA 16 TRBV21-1 ASNSLGSNRGRNSPLH
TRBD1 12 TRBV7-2 ASSVSGTGETQY
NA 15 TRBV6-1 ASSEVGGSSYNSPLH
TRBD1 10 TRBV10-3 AISPDRDEQY
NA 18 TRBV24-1 ATTTPWGRTVRVPTDTQY
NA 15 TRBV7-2 ASSLGVPWEINQPQH
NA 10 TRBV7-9 ASSPLLETQY
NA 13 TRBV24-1 ATSDAREGSTEAF
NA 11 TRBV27 ASSFDRTDTQY
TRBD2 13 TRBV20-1 SARGEGGLTYEQY
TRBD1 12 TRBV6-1 ASRGTGDFKPQH
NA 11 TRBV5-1 ASSLWRSGEAF
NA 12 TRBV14 ASSKSLVGTEAF
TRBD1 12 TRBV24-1 ATSDDRGRGRYT
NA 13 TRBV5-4 ASSFRLQTYNEQF